Reported below is one T cell receptor beta chain. Its antigen is as yet unknown. It was with 60 Vbeta and 13 Jbeta primers that the PCR ran. TCRdb's table, derived via immunoSEQ multiplex PCR, lists solely in-frame clones and lacks some. The table records 85,000 to 120,000 clones, roughly four fifths of them present only once. This entry is derived from a study of cytomegalovirus exposure and HLA in healthy donors. Germline V lookup: CDR1 SEHNR, CDR2 FQNEAQ (reference sequence). This CDR3 region has 14 residues. Trimming at V came to 6 bases and at J to 3 bases, leaving 4 bases not matched to a gene. Study conclusions and caveats: In all likelihood, a cluster of highly shared sequence variants was a sequencing artifact.

This chain links TRBV7-9 with TRBJ2-3; 9 bases agree with TRBD2. This TCR came from a man aged 45-60 years in good health and CMV-seronegative. Sequenced input: PBMCs. The CDR3, as DNA: TGTGCCAGCAGTTCGACTAGCGGTACAGATACGCAGTATTTT. This translates into CASSSTSGTDTQYF.